These 29 T cell receptor beta chains were all obtained from the same sample, sequenced in a study of CD8 T cells in Susac syndrome. Roughly 0.45 to 1 ug RNA was reverse transcribed with random hexamers. A single record per CDR3 protein comes from TCRdb applying MiXCR to the immunoSEQ multiplex PCR reads. The data contain under 55,000 distinct CDR3 sequences, roughly 93% of them singletons. The sequencing input was CD8+ T cells from PBMCs. Receptors originate from a human donor with multiple sclerosis.

The rearrangement joins TRBV5-6 to TRBJ1-4, with D perhaps TRBD1 (6 bases). V dropped 1 base and J dropped 4 bases, with 23 bases sitting between them. This CDR3 is built from 19 residues. Germline lookup yields CDR1 SGHDT and CDR2 YYEEEE. The CDR3 sequence: CASSLYVTGHRSYNEKLFF. The CDR3 nucleotides read TGTGCCAGCAGCTTGTACGTTACGGGACATCGCTCCTATAATGAAAAACTGTTTTTT.

The genes are TRBV5-1 and TRBJ1-1; D gene ambiguous. CDR3 length: 14 amino acids. Trimming pared 4 bases from V and 1 base from J, leaving 11 bases between. In germline, CDR1 is SGHRS, CDR2 YFSETQ. The CDR3 nucleotides are TGCGCCAGCAGCCCCCGTGCAGGGAACACTGAAGCTTTCTTT. It codes for CASSPRAGNTEAFF.

The DNA of the CDR3 is TGTGCCAGCAGCCAGGTCATATCGAATCAGCCCCAGCATTTT. It encodes CASSQVISNQPQHF. V usage is TRBV3-1 and J usage is TRBJ1-5; no definite D call. V lost 3 bases and J 4 bases, leaving 10 bases between the germline ends. Germline V CDR1 and CDR2: LGHDT, YNNKEL (reference sequence). The CDR3 contains 14 residues.

The chain employs TRBV14 and TRBJ2-1; unclear D gene. Trimming removed 0 bases from V and 8 bases from J, with 8 bases in between. The CDR3 has 13 amino acids. Germline V gene data show CDR1 as SGHDN and CDR2 as FVKESK. CDR3 loop: CASSQEMGYEQFF. DNA of the CDR3: TGTGCCAGCAGCCAAGAAATGGGCTATGAGCAGTTCTTC.

The rearrangement uses TRBV19 and TRBJ2-1, with a weak D call TRBD1 (6 bases). Germline V gene sequence: CDR1 LNHDA, CDR2 SQIVND (reference sequence). Trimming shortened V by 1 base and J by 2 bases, and 9 bases separated the two germline ends. CDR3 size: 15 residues. DNA of the CDR3: TGTGCCAGTAGTATAGTACCAGGGGCCTACAATGAGCAGTTCTTC. It encodes CASSIVPGAYNEQFF.

This chain joins TRBV6-1 and TRBJ1-1; D remains unclear. V was clipped by 4 bases and J by 0 bases, with 12 bases between them. From germline, CDR1 is MNHNS and CDR2 SASEGT. The CDR3 is 15 residues long. As DNA, the CDR3 is TGTGCCAGCAGTGCTCACCGATCTCTGAACACTGAAGCTTTCTTT. This translates into CASSAHRSLNTEAFF.

The rearrangement links TRBV27 to TRBJ1-2, with D unresolved. The V end was cut by 5 bases, the J end by 3 bases, with 10 bases between. CDR1 is MNHEY and CDR2 is SMNVEV in the germline V gene (reference sequence). This CDR3 has 13 residues. The CDR3 region is CASSLTRDYGYTF. The CDR3 DNA is TGTGCCAGCAGTCTAACACGGGACTATGGCTACACCTTC.

The gene calls are TRBV4-2 and TRBJ2-4; unclear D gene. This CDR3 spans 13 amino acids. The germline V and J ends were trimmed by 0 bases and 6 bases, with 6 bases remaining between them. Germline V gene data show CDR1 as LGHNA and CDR2 as YNFKEQ. CDR3 in amino acids: CASSQDRGNIQYF. The CDR3 DNA follows: TGTGCCAGCAGCCAAGATCGCGGAAACATTCAGTACTTC.

The gene calls are TRBV19 and TRBJ2-7; possible D gene TRBD2, 5 bases. The ends were cut back, 3 bases at V and 3 bases at J, with 6 bases in the middle. The CDR3 extends over 12 amino acids. CDR1 is LNHDA, CDR2 SQIVND, per germline (reference sequence). This CDR3 is CASSIGSYEQYF. In DNA form, the CDR3 reads TGTGCCAGTAGTATTGGGAGCTACGAGCAGTACTTC.

The chain is built from TRBV28 and TRBJ2-6; unclear D gene. The germline V gene has CDR1 MDHEN and CDR2 SYDVKM. Trimming stripped 3 bases from V and 0 bases from J, with 12 bases between. The CDR3 spans 17 residues. In DNA, the CDR3 is TGTGCCAGCAGTTTCGGCGTTCCGAGCTCTGGGGCCAACGTCCTGACTTTC. Translated, it gives CASSFGVPSSGANVLTF.

V is TRBV13 and J is TRBJ2-7; 9 bases match TRBD1. CDR3 size: 16 residues. CDR1 is PRHDT, CDR2 FYEKMQ, per germline (reference sequence). Trimming took 3 bases from V and 1 from J; bases not matched to a gene: 7. CDR3 sequence (DNA): TGTGCCAGCAGCTTTAAAAGGGGGACAGGGTCCTACGAGCAGTACTTC. It yields the protein CASSFKRGTGSYEQYF. The entire variable domain, with the rest obtained from reference TRBV13 and TRBJ2-7, is as follows: AAGVIQSPRHLIKEKRETATLKCYPIPRHDTVYWYQQGPGQDPQFLISFYEKMQSDKGSIPDRFSAQQFSDYHSELNMSSLELGDSALYFCASSFKRGTGSYEQYFGPGTRLTVT.

The chain joins TRBV6-1 to TRBJ1-4; D is unresolved. The germline V gene has CDR1 MNHNS and CDR2 SASEGT. The germline V and J ends were trimmed by 0 bases and 8 bases, with 13 bases remaining between them. This CDR3 comprises 15 residues. The CDR3 loop reads CASSEAFEAYEKLFF. As DNA, the CDR3 is TGTGCCAGCAGTGAAGCGTTCGAGGCCTACGAAAAACTGTTTTTT.

This clonotype was observed once. The V gene is TRBV29-1, the J gene TRBJ1-2, with D unresolved. Trimming pared 0 bases from V and 2 bases from J, leaving 7 bases between. CDR3 length: 13 amino acids. CDR1 SQVTM and CDR2 ANQGSEA come from the germline V gene. CDR3 residues: CSVEETGNYGYTF. CDR3 nucleotide sequence: TGCAGCGTTGAAGAGACGGGAAACTATGGCTACACCTTC.

This chain uses TRBV29-1 with TRBJ2-7; D is unclear. This CDR3 contains 13 residues. V lost 2 bases, J lost 0 bases, and 8 bases lay in between. Looked up from germline, CDR1 is SQVTM and CDR2 is ANQGSEA. CDR3 protein: CSVEQDRSYEQYF. The DNA for the CDR3 is TGCAGCGTTGAACAGGACCGCTCCTACGAGCAGTACTTC.

This rearrangement joins TRBV5-4 to TRBJ1-3, with TRBD1 matching 8 bases. The CDR3 runs 14 residues. Per germline, CDR1 SGHNT and CDR2 YYREEE (reference sequence). The ends lost 7 bases at V and 4 bases at J; junction bases unmatched: 7. The CDR3 nucleotides read TGTGCCAGCTCGGACAGGGCGTCCGGAAACACCATATATTTT. This gives the protein CASSDRASGNTIYF.

CDR3 in DNA: TGCGCCAGCAGCCAAGTATCGGGCGAACGGCAGCCCCAGCATTTT. Residues: CASSQVSGERQPQHF. The chain is built from TRBV4-1 and TRBJ1-5; unclear D gene. In germline, CDR1 is MGHRA, CDR2 YSYEKL. This CDR3 spans 15 amino acids. Trimming shortened V by 1 base and J by 7 bases, and 14 bases separated the two germline ends.

The V gene is TRBV4-1, the J gene TRBJ2-5; 8 bases line up with TRBD1. V lost 1 base, J lost 4 bases, and 5 bases stayed unmatched. Germline CDR1 and CDR2: MGHRA and YSYEKL. This CDR3 is 15 amino acids long. Here the CDR3 reads CASSQGQGAGETQYF. In nucleotides, the CDR3 is TGCGCCAGCAGCCAAGGGCAGGGGGCCGGAGAGACCCAGTACTTC.

The V call is TRBV12-3 or TRBV12-4, the J call TRBJ1-1; possibly TRBD1 for D (5 bases). The V end lost 6 bases, the J end lost 1 base, and 12 bases lay between the germline ends. This CDR3 is built from 14 residues. In DNA form, the CDR3 reads TGTGCCAGCAGGGGGCCCCTCGGGAACACTGAAGCTTTCTTT. Its protein product is CASRGPLGNTEAFF.

CDR3 amino acids: CASSVGVSNSPLHF. Written as DNA, the CDR3 is TGTGCCAGCAGTGTGGGAGTCTCCAACTCACCCCTCCACTTT. The chain links TRBV27 to TRBJ1-6; D gene uncertain. The CDR3 is 14 amino acids. Germline V lookup: CDR1 MNHEY, CDR2 SMNVEV (reference sequence). V dropped 5 bases and J dropped 10 bases, with 15 bases sitting between them.

This chain connects TRBV6-6 to TRBJ2-7; D may correspond to TRBD1 or TRBD2 (5 bases each). The V end was cut by 3 bases, the J end by 3 bases, with 12 bases between. CDR1 and CDR2 (germline): MNHNY, SVGAGI (reference sequence). The CDR3 contains 14 residues. CDR3 in amino acids: CASSYRDGSYEQYF. The CDR3 DNA reads as TGTGCCAGCAGTTATCGGGACGGTAGCTACGAGCAGTACTTC.

The rearrangement uses TRBV30 and TRBJ2-3; 9 bases match TRBD2. V shed 0 bases and J 5 bases; nucleotides not matched to a gene: 3. Germline V gene sequence: CDR1 GTSNPN, CDR2 SVGIG (reference sequence). The CDR3 runs to 14 residues. CDR3 protein: CAWSVSGGQDTQYF. The CDR3 DNA sequence: TGTGCCTGGAGTGTTAGCGGGGGTCAAGATACGCAGTATTTT.

The chain uses TRBV7-6 and TRBJ2-5; 13 bases map to TRBD2. V lost 4 bases, J lost 3 bases, and 11 bases stayed unmatched. The CDR3 spans 18 residues. Germline V gives CDR1 SGHVS, CDR2 FNYEAQ. CDR3 sequence reads: CASSSGLAGPTSKETQYF. Here the CDR3 DNA reads TGTGCCAGCAGCTCGGGACTAGCGGGGCCAACATCCAAAGAGACCCAGTACTTC.

The chain links TRBV14 to TRBJ2-3, with D maybe TRBD2 (5 bases). This CDR3 has 13 residues. The germline V gene encodes CDR1 SGHDN and CDR2 FVKESK. The V gene lost 2 bases and the J gene lost 5 bases, with 8 bases spanning the gap. The DNA for the CDR3 is TGTGCCAGCAGCCAATGGACTCGAGATACGCAGTATTTT. Encoded protein: CASSQWTRDTQYF.

The chain combines TRBV7-9 with TRBJ2-7; perhaps TRBD2 as D (5 bases). The V gene lost 3 bases and the J gene lost 2 bases, with 11 bases spanning the gap. The germline V gene has CDR1 SEHNR and CDR2 FQNEAQ (reference sequence). The CDR3 totals 14 residues. The CDR3 here is CASSFGITPYEQYF. CDR3 DNA: TGTGCCAGCAGCTTCGGGATAACCCCCTACGAGCAGTACTTC.

V is TRBV20-1 and J is TRBJ2-1, with D possibly being TRBD1 or TRBD2 (5 bases each). The CDR3 sequence is 15 residues long. The ends were cut back, 4 bases at V and 5 bases at J, with 18 bases in the middle. Per germline, CDR1 DFQATT and CDR2 SNEGSKA (reference sequence). The CDR3 DNA sequence: TGCAGTGCTAAGGGGCTAGCAAGATATGACAATGAGCAGTTCTTC. As protein: CSAKGLARYDNEQFF.

Here the CDR3 reads CASSNQTWKYF. CDR3 sequence (DNA): TGTGCCAGCAGCAACCAGACGTGGAAGTATTTT. The gene calls are TRBV2 and TRBJ2-3, with no clear D. V lost 6 bases and J lost 13, with 14 bases in between. The germline gives CDR1 SNHLY, CDR2 FYNNEI. The CDR3 has 11 amino acids.

The chain recombines TRBV5-1 with TRBJ1-1; TRBD1 might be the D (5 bases). The V gene's germline CDR1 is SGHRS and CDR2 YFSETQ. The CDR3 extends over 15 amino acids. V was shortened by 1 base and J by 3 bases, with 13 bases between the two germline ends. In DNA form, the CDR3 reads TGCGCCAGCAGCTTGAGGGGAGGGGTTGACACTGAAGCTTTCTTT. This sequence encodes CASSLRGGVDTEAFF.

CDR3 region: CASSLWVADTEAFF. The CDR3 nucleotides are TGTGCCAGCAGCTTGTGGGTCGCGGACACTGAAGCTTTCTTT. The chain carries TRBV13 and TRBJ1-1; no firm D call. V was clipped by 3 bases and J by 3 bases, with 11 bases between them. CDR3 size: 14 residues. Germline V gives CDR1 PRHDT, CDR2 FYEKMQ (reference sequence). Variable domain in full (rest from reference TRBV13 and TRBJ1-1): AAGVIQSPRHLIKEKRETATLKCYPIPRHDTVYWYQQGPGQDPQFLISFYEKMQSDKGSIPDRFSAQQFSDYHSELNMSSLELGDSALYFCASSLWVADTEAFFGQGTRLTVV.

The chain couples TRBV12-3 or TRBV12-4 to TRBJ2-1; D could derive from TRBD1 or TRBD2 (5 bases each). The CDR3 totals 16 residues. Trimming took off 5 bases at V and 1 base at J, with 15 bases between the two ends. The CDR3 loop is CASSPRGRASYNEQFF. In DNA, the CDR3 is TGTGCCAGCAGTCCCCGGGGCAGGGCATCCTACAATGAGCAGTTCTTC.